The clone carrying this TCR beta chain showed up many times. The target antigen is unknown. Germline CDR1 reads SGDLS; CDR2 reads YYNGEE. This CDR3 has 14 residues. Trimming removed 2 bases from V and 2 bases from J, with 8 bases in between. This sample is part of a study of T cells after yellow fever vaccination. Whole-study findings and limits: Abundant bulk-population clonotypes could contaminate the FACS-sorted repertoires.

The study made its TCR cDNA through 5'RACE template switching. That step introduced a universal primer site along with UMIs. TCRdb reanalysed the 5' RACE reads using MiXCR and keeps one entry per CDR3 protein. Of more than 450,000 distinct CDR3 sequences in the sample, 21% were seen once. Source: PBMCs, taken about 21 days after the first yellow fever vaccination. The chain employs TRBV9 and TRBJ1-5, with D unresolved. This clonotype was obtained from a young man who received the YFV17D yellow fever vaccine. Here the CDR3 DNA reads TGTGCCAGCAGCGTCGGCATGGGCAATCAGCCCCAGCATTTT. It specifies CASSVGMGNQPQHF.